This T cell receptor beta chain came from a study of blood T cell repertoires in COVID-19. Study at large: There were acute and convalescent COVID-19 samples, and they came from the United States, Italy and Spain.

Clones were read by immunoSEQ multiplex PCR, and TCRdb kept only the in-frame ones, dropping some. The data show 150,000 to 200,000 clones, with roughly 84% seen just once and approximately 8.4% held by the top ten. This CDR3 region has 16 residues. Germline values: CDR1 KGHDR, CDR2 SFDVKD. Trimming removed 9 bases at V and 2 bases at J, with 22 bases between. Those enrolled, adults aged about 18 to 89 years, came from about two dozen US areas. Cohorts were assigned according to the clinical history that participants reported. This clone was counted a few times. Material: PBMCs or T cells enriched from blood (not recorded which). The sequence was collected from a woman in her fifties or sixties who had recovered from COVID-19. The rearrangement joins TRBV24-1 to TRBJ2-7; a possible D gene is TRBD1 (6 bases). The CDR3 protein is CATWRGRGTPTYEQYF. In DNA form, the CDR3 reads TGTGCCACCTGGAGAGGTAGGGGGACACCGACCTACGAGCAGTACTTC.